The 2 T cell receptor beta chains listed next were all sequenced from one sample in a study of blood T cell repertoires in COVID-19. Only in-frame clones appear in the TCRdb table, and some are missing; sequencing was by immunoSEQ multiplex PCR. The sample has under 450,000 clones, about 88% seen once. The sequencing input was PBMCs or T cells enriched from blood (not recorded which). These receptors were taken from a woman in her twenties or thirties who had recovered from COVID-19.

The rearrangement uses TRBV5-1 and TRBJ2-7, with D tentatively TRBD2 (5 bases). Germline V lookup: CDR1 SGHRS, CDR2 YFSETQ. The CDR3 length is 13 residues. V lost 0 bases and J lost 2, with 6 bases in between. The CDR3 spells CASSLAGTYEQYF. The DNA of the CDR3 is TGCGCCAGCAGCTTGGCCGGGACCTACGAGCAGTACTTC.

The CDR3 DNA reads as TGTGCCACCAGCAGAGGCGGGAGCTCCTACAATGAGCAGTTCTTC. It codes for CATSRGGSSYNEQFF. The chain recombines TRBV15 with TRBJ2-1; the match to TRBD2 covers 7 bases. The junction had 0 bases not matched to a gene; V was cut back by 1 base and J by 0 bases. Per germline, CDR1 LNHNV and CDR2 YYDKDF (reference sequence). CDR3 length: 15 residues. The full variable domain, rest sourced from reference TRBV15 and TRBJ2-1, is DAMVIQNPRYQVTQFGKPVTLSCSQTLNHNVMYWYQQKSSQAPKLLFHYYDKDFNNEADTPDNFQSRRPNTSFCFLDIRSPGLGDTAMYLCATSRGGSSYNEQFFGPGTRLTVL.